This T cell receptor (beta chain) was observed in a study of tumor-infiltrating lymphocytes in primary liver carcinoma. The blood RNA (from unsorted whole blood) was obtained, and germline DNA was also extracted. This clonotype was detected a few times. V lost 0 bases and J lost 4; bases outside the gene matches: 7. Germline V gives CDR1 SQVTM, CDR2 ANQGSEA. The CDR3 extends over 15 amino acids. Synthesis of TCR beta cDNA was carried out from approximately 0.55 ug total RNA with a constant-region primer. Libraries for TCR beta were built through three nested multiplex PCR rounds, which together made up a slightly modified ARM-PCR procedure. TRBV1-TRBV30 forward primers paired with a C-beta reverse primer were used in the first two PCR rounds, which ran approximately 11 cycles each. TCRdb redid the calling of the multiplex PCR reads with MiXCR, one entry per CDR3 protein. The sample has fewer than 400,000 distinct CDR3 sequences, nearly 60% seen once.

The sequence was obtained from a woman younger than 45 with primary liver carcinoma and hepatitis B virus infection. The chain is built from TRBV29-1 and TRBJ2-5; 8 bases match TRBD2. The sequenced material came from peripheral blood. The DNA for the CDR3 is TGCAGCGTTGAAGATCGGGGGGGCTGGGGAGAGACCCAGTACTTC. As protein: CSVEDRGGWGETQYF.